These T cell receptor beta chains were read from a single sample in a study of blood T cell repertoires in COVID-19. The repertoire was sequenced with immunoSEQ multiplex PCR; TCRdb's copy has only in-frame clones and lacks some. The table shows about 160,000 clones, with roughly nine tenths occurring only once. Sequences were obtained from peripheral blood. These receptors all come from a woman in her 70s with acute or convalescent COVID-19. Each CDR3 is given with its conserved first and last residue. Fields, in order: CDR3 protein, CDR3 DNA, clone size, J gene, D gene, V gene. D genes are given only for firm matches. Not every row has a clone size; where given, it reads once, few, many or a size class.

CASSQDRDLNNEKLFF TGTGCCAGCAGCCAAGACAGGGATCTTAACAATGAAAAACTGTTTTTT NA TRBJ1-4 TRBD1 TRBV5-6
CASSIAAGGYGYTF TGTGCCAGTAGTATAGCCGCAGGGGGCTATGGCTACACCTTC once TRBJ1-2 TRBD1 TRBV19
CASSLSSGTGRSNQPQHF TGTGCCAGCAGTTTGAGTTCCGGGACAGGGAGGAGCAATCAGCCCCAGCATTTT NA TRBJ1-5 TRBD1 TRBV28
CASSHPTGVLGNQPQHF TGTGCCAGCAGTCACCCGACAGGGGTTCTCGGCAATCAGCCCCAGCATTTT NA TRBJ1-5 TRBD1 TRBV6-2/TRBV6-3
CASSSTGGSQPQHF TGTGCCAGCAGTTCGACAGGGGGATCTCAGCCCCAGCATTTT NA TRBJ1-5 TRBD1 TRBV6-6
CASSPGGGYGYTF TGTGCCAGCAGCCCCGGGGGGGGGTATGGCTACACCTTC NA TRBJ1-2 NA TRBV7-8
CASSRTGEATGELFF TGTGCCAGCAGTCGGACAGGGGAGGCCACCGGGGAGCTGTTTTTT NA TRBJ2-2 TRBD1 TRBV6-5
CASSPGRQSNTGELFF TGTGCCAGCTCACCGGGCAGACAATCGAACACCGGGGAGCTGTTTTTT once TRBJ2-2 NA TRBV18
CASSLPYYNEQFF TGTGCCAGCAGCTTACCCTATTACAATGAGCAGTTCTTC NA TRBJ2-1 NA TRBV7-8
CASGTGTGVSGYTF TGTGCCAGCGGTACCGGGACAGGCGTTTCTGGCTACACCTTC NA TRBJ1-2 TRBD1 TRBV7-9
CASSLAIQSSYNSPLHF TGTGCCAGCAGCTTAGCTATACAGAGCTCCTATAATTCACCCCTCCACTTT once TRBJ1-6 NA TRBV7-2
CAISERGGGSTEAFF TGTGCCATCAGTGAGAGGGGGGGCGGGAGCACTGAAGCTTTCTTT few TRBJ1-1 NA TRBV10-3
CASSQVPGSGYEQYF TGTGCCAGCAGCCAAGTGCCGGGAAGCGGATACGAGCAGTACTTC NA TRBJ2-7 NA TRBV4-2
CASSLTGGTNEKLFF TGCGCCAGCAGCTTGACAGGGGGTACTAATGAAAAACTGTTTTTT once TRBJ1-4 TRBD1 TRBV5-1
CASRGQGGGNYGYTF TGTGCCAGCAGGGGACAGGGTGGGGGTAACTATGGCTACACCTTC NA TRBJ1-2 TRBD1 TRBV6-5
CASTRGGVGTDTQYF TGTGCCAGCACCCGAGGGGGGGTTGGCACAGATACGCAGTATTTT NA TRBJ2-3 NA TRBV2
CASSPGQANNSPLHF TGTGCCAGCAGCCCGGGACAGGCAAATAATTCACCCCTCCACTTT NA TRBJ1-6 TRBD1 TRBV6-5
CASSPSGQLYGYTF TGTGCCAGCTCACCTTCAGGACAGCTCTATGGCTACACCTTC few TRBJ1-2 NA TRBV18
CASSIAVDQPQHF TGTGCCAGTAGTATAGCCGTCGATCAGCCCCAGCATTTT NA TRBJ1-5 NA TRBV19
CASSLDGDRTEAFF TGCGCCAGCAGCTTGGACGGGGATCGAACTGAAGCTTTCTTT NA TRBJ1-1 NA TRBV5-1
CATLGLGQGGYTEAFF TGTGCCACCCTTGGTCTGGGACAGGGCGGGTACACTGAAGCTTTCTTT NA TRBJ1-1 TRBD1 TRBV24-1
CASSIDRVGTQYF TGTGCCAGTAGTATAGATCGAGTCGGTACGCAGTATTTT NA TRBJ2-3 NA TRBV19
CASSLGIAGVQETQYF TGTGCCAGCAGCTTGGGCATCGCAGGGGTCCAAGAGACCCAGTACTTC NA TRBJ2-5 NA TRBV5-8
CASSLQNTEAFF TGTGCCAGTAGCTTACAAAACACTGAAGCTTTCTTT NA TRBJ1-1 NA TRBV19
CASSKEGPNTGELFF TGCGCCAGCAGCAAGGAGGGGCCGAACACCGGGGAGCTGTTTTTT few TRBJ2-2 NA TRBV4-3
CASSLAAGLNTEAFF TGCGCCAGCAGCTTGGCGGCGGGGCTGAACACTGAAGCTTTCTTT NA TRBJ1-1 NA TRBV5-1
CASTEGTAGANVLTF TGTGCCAGCACCGAGGGCACAGCCGGGGCCAACGTCCTGACTTTC NA TRBJ2-6 NA TRBV2
CASSPTGNEKLFF TGTGCCAGCAGCCCTACCGGGAATGAAAAACTGTTTTTT NA TRBJ1-4 NA TRBV7-9
CASSPLSGSAYEQYF TGTGCCAGCAGCCCACTTAGCGGGTCCGCCTACGAGCAGTACTTC NA TRBJ2-7 TRBD2 TRBV9
CASSIGGGNTIYF TGTGCCAGTAGTATTGGCGGGGGAAACACCATATATTTT NA TRBJ1-3 NA TRBV19